The 3 T cell receptor beta chains below all came from one sample that was sequenced in a study of cytomegalovirus exposure and HLA in healthy donors. This table comes from immunoSEQ multiplex PCR, and its TCRdb copy is limited to in-frame clones, with some not included. This sample has about 150,000 clones, with approximately 94% found just once. Input material: PBMCs. The source of these receptors is a man between 18 and 35 years old in good health and CMV-seropositive.

CDR3 in amino acids: CASDNSVTEAFF. The DNA for the CDR3 is TGTGCCAGCGACAATTCGGTCACTGAAGCTTTCTTT. J is TRBJ1-1 and V is TRBV2; D uncertain. V dropped 8 bases and J dropped 4 bases, with 11 bases sitting between them. The CDR3 loop spans 12 amino acids. CDR1 is SNHLY, CDR2 FYNNEI, per germline.

The chain employs TRBV5-4 and TRBJ1-2; 7 bases align to TRBD1. The CDR3 totals 13 residues. Germline CDR1 reads SGHNT; CDR2 reads YYREEE (reference sequence). Trimming took 4 bases from V and 4 from J; bases not matched to a gene: 4. CDR3 region: CASSPGQAYGYTF. CDR3 DNA sequence: TGTGCCAGCAGCCCCGGACAGGCCTATGGCTACACCTTC.

The chain recombines TRBV9 with TRBJ1-2, with D tentatively TRBD1 (5 bases). The ends were cut back, 0 bases at V and 6 bases at J, with 15 bases in the middle. Germline CDR1 and CDR2: SGDLS and YYNGEE. The CDR3 sequence is 15 residues long. CDR3 coding DNA: TGTGCCAGCAGCGTAGGTGGTTGGAGGGGAGATGGCTACACCTTC. This translates into CASSVGGWRGDGYTF. Drawing the rest from reference TRBV9 and TRBJ1-2, the complete variable domain is DSGVTQTPKHLITATGQRVTLRCSPRSGDLSVYWYQQSLDQGLQFLIQYYNGEERAKGNILERFSAQQFPDLHSELNLSSLELGDSALYFCASSVGGWRGDGYTFGSGTRLTVV.